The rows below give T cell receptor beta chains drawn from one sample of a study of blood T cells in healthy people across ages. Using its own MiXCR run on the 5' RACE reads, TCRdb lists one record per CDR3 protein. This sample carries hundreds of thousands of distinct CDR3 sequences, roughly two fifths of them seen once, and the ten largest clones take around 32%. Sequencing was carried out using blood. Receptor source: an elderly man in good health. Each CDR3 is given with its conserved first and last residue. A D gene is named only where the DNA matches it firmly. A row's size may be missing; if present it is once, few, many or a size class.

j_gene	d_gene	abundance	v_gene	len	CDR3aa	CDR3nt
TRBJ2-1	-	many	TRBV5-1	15	CASSLGTSSYNEQFF	TGCGCCAGCAGCTTGGGAACGAGCTCCTACAATGAGCAGTTCTTC
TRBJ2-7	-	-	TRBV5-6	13	CASTLEGYYEQYF	TGTGCCAGCACCTTGGAGGGGTACTACGAGCAGTACTTC
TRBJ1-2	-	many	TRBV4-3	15	CASSQDRGNNYGYTF	TGCGCCAGCAGCCAAGATAGGGGTAATAACTATGGCTACACCTTC
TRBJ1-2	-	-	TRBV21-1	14	CASSKGVIFCGYTF	TGTGCCAGCAGCAAAGGGGTCATTTTCTGCGGCTACACCTTC
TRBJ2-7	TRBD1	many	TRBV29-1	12	CSATRTGSEQYF	TGCAGCGCCACGCGGACAGGGTCCGAGCAGTACTTC
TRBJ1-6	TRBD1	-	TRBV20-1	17	CSARPSQGAVLVSPLHF	TGCAGTGCTAGACCTTCGCAGGGGGCCGTATTAGTTTCACCCCTCCACTTT
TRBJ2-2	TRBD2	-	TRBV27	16	CASGSWGGGHTGELFF	TGTGCCAGCGGTTCTTGGGGCGGGGGGCACACCGGGGAGCTGTTTTTT
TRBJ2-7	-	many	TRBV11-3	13	CASSLGELYEQYF	TGTGCCAGCAGCTTAGGGGAACTCTACGAGCAGTACTTC
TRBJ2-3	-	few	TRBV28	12	CASSTSIHTQYF	TGTGCCAGCAGTACTTCCATCCATACGCAGTATTTT
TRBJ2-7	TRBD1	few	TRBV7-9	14	CASSSRGSPYEQYF	TGTGCCAGCAGCTCCAGGGGGTCCCCCTACGAGCAGTACTTC
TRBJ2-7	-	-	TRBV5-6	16	CASSLGPRGSSYEQYF	TGTGCCAGCAGCTTGGGGCCCAGGGGTAGCTCCTACGAGCAGTACTTC
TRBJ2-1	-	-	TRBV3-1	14	CASSGTGQGNEQFF	TGTGCCAGCAGCGGAACAGGGCAGGGGAATGAGCAGTTCTTC
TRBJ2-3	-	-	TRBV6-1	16	CASSEFSGTSTDTQYF	TGTGCCAGCAGTGAATTTAGCGGTACTAGCACAGATACGCAGTATTTT
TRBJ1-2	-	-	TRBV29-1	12	CSHRGQGYGYTF	TGCAGCCATAGGGGCCAGGGCTATGGCTACACCTTC
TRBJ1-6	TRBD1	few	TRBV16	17	CASSQRTGDWNNSPLHF	TGTGCCAGCAGCCAAAGAACAGGGGATTGGAATAATTCACCCCTCCACTTT
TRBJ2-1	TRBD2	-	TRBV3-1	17	CASSQEALAGGRNEQFF	TGTGCCAGCAGCCAAGAGGCCCTAGCGGGAGGGAGGAATGAGCAGTTCTTC
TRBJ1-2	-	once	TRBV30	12	CAWSKRVDGYTF	TGTGCCTGGAGTAAGAGGGTTGATGGCTACACCTTC
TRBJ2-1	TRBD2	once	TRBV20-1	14	CSARGGRGHNEQFF	TGCAGTGCTAGAGGCGGGAGAGGCCACAATGAGCAGTTCTTC
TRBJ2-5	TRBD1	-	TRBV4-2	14	CASSQADRGETQYF	TGTGCCAGCAGCCAGGCCGACAGGGGGGAGACCCAGTACTTC
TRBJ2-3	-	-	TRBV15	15	CATSRDPGFLDTQYF	TGTGCCACCAGCAGAGATCCAGGATTTTTGGATACGCAGTATTTT
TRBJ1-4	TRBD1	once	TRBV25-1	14	CASSEWGQVDKLFF	TGTGCCAGCAGTGAATGGGGACAGGTCGACAAACTGTTTTTT
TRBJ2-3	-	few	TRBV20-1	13	CSASGWGPDTQYF	TGCAGTGCTAGTGGGTGGGGGCCAGATACGCAGTATTTT
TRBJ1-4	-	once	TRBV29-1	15	CSVVQLIATNEKLFF	TGCAGCGTCGTACAGCTTATTGCAACTAATGAAAAACTGTTTTTT
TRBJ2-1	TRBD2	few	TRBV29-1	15	CSVEQGFGGRNEQFF	TGCAGCGTTGAACAGGGTTTTGGCGGGAGGAATGAGCAGTTCTTC
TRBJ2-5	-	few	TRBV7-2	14	CASSLKPTQETQYF	TGTGCCAGCAGCCTTAAACCTACCCAAGAGACCCAGTACTTC
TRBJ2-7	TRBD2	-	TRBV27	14	CASSSFGGGNEQYF	TGTGCCAGCAGTTCCTTTGGGGGGGGGAACGAGCAGTACTTC
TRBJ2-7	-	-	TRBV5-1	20	CASSWGDVIGQLSPGYEQYF	TGCGCCAGCAGCTGGGGGGATGTTATTGGACAGCTGAGTCCCGGGTACGAGCAGTACTTC
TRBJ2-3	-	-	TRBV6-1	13	CASNGGWTDTQYF	TGTGCCAGTAACGGAGGTTGGACAGATACGCAGTATTTT
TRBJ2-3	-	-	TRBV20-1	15	CSARDFQQRTDTQYF	TGCAGTGCTAGAGATTTTCAGCAGAGGACAGATACGCAGTATTTT
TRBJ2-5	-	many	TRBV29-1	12	CSVGGGGETQYF	TGCAGCGTTGGTGGCGGCGGAGAGACCCAGTACTTC
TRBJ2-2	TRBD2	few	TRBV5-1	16	CASSLEASGTTGELFF	TGCGCCAGCAGCTTGGAGGCTAGCGGGACGACCGGGGAGCTGTTTTTT
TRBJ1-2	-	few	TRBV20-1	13	CSASGGRIDGYTF	TGCAGTGCTAGTGGAGGGAGAATAGATGGCTACACCTTC
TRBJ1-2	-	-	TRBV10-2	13	CTSSEFRNYGYTF	TGCACCAGCAGTGAGTTTCGGAACTATGGCTACACCTTC
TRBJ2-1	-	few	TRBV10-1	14	CASSEGTPYNEQFF	TGCGCCAGCAGTGAAGGGACACCCTACAATGAGCAGTTCTTC
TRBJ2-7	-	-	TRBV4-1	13	CASSHLLVGEQYF	TGCGCCAGCAGCCACCTCCTCGTGGGGGAGCAGTACTTC
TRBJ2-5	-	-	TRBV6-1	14	CASSGAGSRETQYF	TGTGCCAGCAGCGGAGCAGGTAGCAGAGAGACCCAGTACTTC
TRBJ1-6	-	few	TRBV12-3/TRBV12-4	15	CASSRTASYNSPLHF	TGTGCCAGCAGTCGGACAGCGTCCTATAATTCACCCCTCCACTTT
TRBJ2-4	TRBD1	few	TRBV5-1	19	CASSLGGDRGQLAKNIQYF	TGCGCCAGCAGCTTGGGCGGGGACAGGGGCCAACTAGCCAAAAACATTCAGTACTTC
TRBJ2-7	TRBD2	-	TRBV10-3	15	CAISAPGGESYEQYF	TGTGCCATCAGTGCACCCGGGGGGGAATCCTACGAGCAGTACTTC
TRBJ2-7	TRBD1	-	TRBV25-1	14	CASSDPGQALVQYF	TGTGCCAGCAGTGACCCGGGACAGGCATTAGTGCAGTACTTC
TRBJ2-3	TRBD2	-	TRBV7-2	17	CTSSLGGAGDPPDTQYF	TGTACCAGCAGCTTGGGTGGGGCGGGAGACCCCCCAGATACGCAGTATTTT
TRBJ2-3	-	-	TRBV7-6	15	CASSLVAGRADTQYF	TGTGCCAGCAGCTTAGTGGCGGGACGGGCAGATACGCAGTATTTT
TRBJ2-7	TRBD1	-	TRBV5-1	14	CASSSRTGKNEQYF	TGCGCCAGCAGCTCACGGACAGGGAAGAACGAGCAGTACTTC
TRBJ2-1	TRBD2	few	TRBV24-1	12	CATGLAGDEQFF	TGTGCCACCGGACTAGCAGGGGATGAGCAGTTCTTC
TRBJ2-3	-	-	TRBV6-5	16	CASSQGTTRSTDTQYF	TGTGCCAGCAGTCAGGGGACGACCAGAAGCACAGATACGCAGTATTTT
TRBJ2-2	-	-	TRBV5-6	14	CASGLGPPTGELFF	TGTGCCAGCGGTTTAGGGCCTCCCACCGGGGAGCTGTTTTTT
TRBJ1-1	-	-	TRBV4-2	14	CASSQDRAQPEAFF	TGTGCCAGCAGCCAAGACAGGGCCCAACCTGAAGCTTTCTTT
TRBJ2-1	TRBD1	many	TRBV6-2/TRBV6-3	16	CASSAITGARYNEQFF	TGTGCCAGCAGCGCCATAACAGGGGCCAGGTACAATGAGCAGTTCTTC
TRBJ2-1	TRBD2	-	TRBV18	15	CASSPGREAYNEQFF	TGTGCCAGCTCACCAGGGCGGGAGGCCTACAATGAGCAGTTCTTC
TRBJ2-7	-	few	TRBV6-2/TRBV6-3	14	CASTKTVPPYEQYF	TGTGCCAGCACAAAGACAGTCCCCCCCTACGAGCAGTACTTC
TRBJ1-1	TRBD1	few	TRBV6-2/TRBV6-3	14	CASSYSIGDRVAFF	TGTGCCAGCAGTTACTCGATTGGGGACAGGGTTGCTTTCTTT
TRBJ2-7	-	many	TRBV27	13	CASGRQAVDEQYF	TGTGCCAGCGGACGACAGGCCGTCGACGAGCAGTACTTC